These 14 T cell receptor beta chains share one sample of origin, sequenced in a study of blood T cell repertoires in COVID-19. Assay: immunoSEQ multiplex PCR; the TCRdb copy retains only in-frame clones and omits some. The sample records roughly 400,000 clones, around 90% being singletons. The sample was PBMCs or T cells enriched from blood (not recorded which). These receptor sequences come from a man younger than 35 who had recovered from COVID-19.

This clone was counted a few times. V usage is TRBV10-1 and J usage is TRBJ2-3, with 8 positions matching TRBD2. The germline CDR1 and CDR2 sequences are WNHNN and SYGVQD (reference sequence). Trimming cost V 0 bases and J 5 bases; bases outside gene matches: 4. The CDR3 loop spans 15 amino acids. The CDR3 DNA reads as TGCGCCAGCAGTGAGTCCGGGAGGGAGGGAGATACGCAGTATTTT. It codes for CASSESGREGDTQYF.

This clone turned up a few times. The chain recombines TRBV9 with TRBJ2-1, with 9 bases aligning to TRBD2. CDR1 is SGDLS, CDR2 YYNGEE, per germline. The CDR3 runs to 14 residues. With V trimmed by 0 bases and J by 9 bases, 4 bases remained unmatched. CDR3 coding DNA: TGTGCCAGCAGCGTAGGTAGCGGGAGTGTTGAGCAGTTCTTC. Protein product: CASSVGSGSVEQFF.

CDR3 sequence: CASSFKNTEAFF. CDR3 nucleotides: TGTGCCAGCAGCTTTAAGAACACTGAAGCTTTCTTT. This rearrangement joins TRBV5-5 to TRBJ1-1; D is unclear. The V gene's germline CDR1 is SGHKS and CDR2 YYEKEE (reference sequence). V lost 2 bases, J lost 1 base, and 3 bases lay in between. The CDR3 sequence is 12 residues long.

The DNA of the CDR3 is TGTGCCAGCATCAACAGGGGGCGGACTGAAGCTTTCTTT. This translates into CASINRGRTEAFF. V gene TRBV2 combines with J gene TRBJ1-1; 9 bases line up with TRBD1. CDR3 length: 13 residues. Looked up from germline, CDR1 is SNHLY and CDR2 is FYNNEI. After removal of 7 bases from V and 5 bases from J, the junction contained 5 bases not matched to a gene.

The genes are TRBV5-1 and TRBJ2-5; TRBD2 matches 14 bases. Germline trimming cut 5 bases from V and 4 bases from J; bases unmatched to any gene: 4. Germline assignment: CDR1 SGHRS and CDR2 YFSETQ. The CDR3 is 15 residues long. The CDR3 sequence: CASRTSGRGSETQYF. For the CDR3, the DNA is TGCGCCAGCAGGACTAGCGGGAGGGGATCAGAGACCCAGTACTTC.

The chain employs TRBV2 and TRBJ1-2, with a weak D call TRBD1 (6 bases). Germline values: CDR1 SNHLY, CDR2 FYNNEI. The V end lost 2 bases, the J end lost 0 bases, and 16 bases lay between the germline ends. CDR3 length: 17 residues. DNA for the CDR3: TGTGCCAGCAGTGAACAGGGGCACGTCGTGGCTAACTATGGCTACACCTTC. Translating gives CASSEQGHVVANYGYTF.

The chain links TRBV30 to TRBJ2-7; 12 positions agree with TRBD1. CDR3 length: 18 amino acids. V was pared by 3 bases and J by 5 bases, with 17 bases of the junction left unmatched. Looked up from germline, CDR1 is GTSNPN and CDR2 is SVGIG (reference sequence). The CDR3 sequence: CAWRARGTGGAFNNEQYF. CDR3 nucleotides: TGTGCCTGGAGAGCACGCGGGACAGGGGGCGCATTCAACAACGAGCAGTACTTC.

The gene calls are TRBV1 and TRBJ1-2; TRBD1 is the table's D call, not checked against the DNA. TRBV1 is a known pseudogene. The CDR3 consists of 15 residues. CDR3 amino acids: CTSSPRQGVNYGYTF. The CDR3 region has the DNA TGCACCAGCAGCCCAAGACAGGGAGTTAACTATGGCTACACCTTC.

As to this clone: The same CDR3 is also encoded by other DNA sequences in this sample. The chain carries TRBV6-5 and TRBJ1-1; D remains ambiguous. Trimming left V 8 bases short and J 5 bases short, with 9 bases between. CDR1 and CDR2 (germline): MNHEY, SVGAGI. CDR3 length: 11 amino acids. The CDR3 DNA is TGTGCCAGCGGACGGGGAACTGAAGCTTTCTTT. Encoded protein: CASGRGTEAFF.

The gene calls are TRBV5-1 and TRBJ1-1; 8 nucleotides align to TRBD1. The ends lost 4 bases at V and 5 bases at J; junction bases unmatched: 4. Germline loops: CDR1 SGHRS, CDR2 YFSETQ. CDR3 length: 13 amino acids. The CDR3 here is CASSIGQGTEAFF. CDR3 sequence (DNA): TGCGCCAGCAGCATTGGACAGGGAACTGAAGCTTTCTTT.

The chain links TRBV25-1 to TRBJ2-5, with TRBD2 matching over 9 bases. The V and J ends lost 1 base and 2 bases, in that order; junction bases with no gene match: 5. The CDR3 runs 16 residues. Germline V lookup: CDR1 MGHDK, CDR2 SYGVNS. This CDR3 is CASSELTAGGQETQYF. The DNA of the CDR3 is TGTGCCAGCAGTGAATTAACAGCGGGAGGACAAGAGACCCAGTACTTC.

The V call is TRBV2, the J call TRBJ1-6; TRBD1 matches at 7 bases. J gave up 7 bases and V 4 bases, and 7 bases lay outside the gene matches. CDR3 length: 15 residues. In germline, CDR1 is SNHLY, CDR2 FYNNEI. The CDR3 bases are TGTGCCAGCAGTGGGGACAGCTCGGCGAATTCACCCCTCCACTTT. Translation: CASSGDSSANSPLHF.

Written as DNA, the CDR3 is TGTGCCAGCAGCCAAGGGCCTAGCGGGGGGAACTCCCAAGAGACCCAGTACTTC. It yields the protein CASSQGPSGGNSQETQYF. The chain employs TRBV3-1 (or the pseudogene TRBV3-2) and TRBJ2-5, with 11 bases lining up with TRBD2. Germline V gives CDR1 LGHDT, CDR2 YNNKEL (reference sequence). The CDR3 runs 18 residues. V gave up 1 base and J gave up 1 base; unmatched junction bases: 8.

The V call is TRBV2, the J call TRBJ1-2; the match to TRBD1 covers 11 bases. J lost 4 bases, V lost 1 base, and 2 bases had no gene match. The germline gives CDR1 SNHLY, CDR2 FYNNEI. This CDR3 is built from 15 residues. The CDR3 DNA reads TGTGCCAGCAGTGAAGGGACAGGGGGCGGCTATGGCTACACCTTC. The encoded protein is CASSEGTGGGYGYTF.